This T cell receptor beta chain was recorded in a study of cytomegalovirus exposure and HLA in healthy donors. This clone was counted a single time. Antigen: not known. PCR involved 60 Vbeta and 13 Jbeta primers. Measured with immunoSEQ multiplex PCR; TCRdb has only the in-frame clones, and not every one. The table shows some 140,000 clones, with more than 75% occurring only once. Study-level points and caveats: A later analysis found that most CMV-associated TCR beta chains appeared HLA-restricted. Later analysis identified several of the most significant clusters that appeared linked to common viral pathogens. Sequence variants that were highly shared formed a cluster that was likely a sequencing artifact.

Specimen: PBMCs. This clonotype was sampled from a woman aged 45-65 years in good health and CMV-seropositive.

In DNA, the CDR3 is TGTGCCAGTATGGCGCGCCGATATAGCGGGGGACATACCGGGGAGCTGTTTTTT. Amino acid sequence: CASMARRYSGGHTGELFF. V and J are TRBV19 and TRBJ2-2; TRBD2 matches 9 bases. J lost 5 bases, V lost 7 bases, and 17 bases had no gene match. CDR3 length equals 18 residues. The V gene's germline CDR1 is LNHDA and CDR2 SQIVND (reference sequence). The variable domain in full, with the rest retrieved from reference TRBV19 and TRBJ2-2, is DGGITQSPKYLFRKEGQNVTLSCEQNLNHDAMYWYRQDPGQGLRLIYYSQIVNDFQKGDIAEGYSVSREKKESFPLTVTSAQKNPTAFYLCASMARRYSGGHTGELFFGEGSRLTVL.